The 6 T cell receptor beta chains given below trace back to one sample, sequenced in a study of blood T cell repertoires in COVID-19. Sequencing used immunoSEQ multiplex PCR; TCRdb keeps in-frame clones, though not all of them. The sample contains about 370,000 clones, about 89% of which appear only once. What was sequenced was peripheral blood. The source of these receptors is a woman in her 30s with COVID-19, enrolled during active disease.

V is TRBV11-2 and J is TRBJ1-5; no clear D. V was clipped by 5 bases and J by 0 bases, with 5 bases between them. CDR3 size: 13 residues. Per the germline V gene, CDR1 is SGHAT and CDR2 is FQNNGV. The DNA of the CDR3 is TGTGCCAGCAGCACTTTTAGCAATCAGCCCCAGCATTTT. It specifies CASSTFSNQPQHF. Supplemented by reference TRBV11-2 and TRBJ1-5, the full variable domain reads EAGVAQSPRYKIIEKRQSVAFWCNPISGHATLYWYQQILGQGPKLLIQFQNNGVVDDSQLPKDRFSAERLKGVDSTLKIQPAKLEDSAVYLCASSTFSNQPQHFGDGTRLSIL.

In regard to this clone: Other DNA sequences in the same sample also yield this CDR3. V is TRBV19 and J is TRBJ2-7; 12 bases map to TRBD2. The CDR3 consists of 14 residues. The germline V gene has CDR1 LNHDA and CDR2 SQIVND (reference sequence). After removal of 4 bases from V and 4 bases from J, the junction contained 2 bases not matched to a gene. This chain's CDR3 is CASSTGTSGYEQYF. The DNA for the CDR3 is TGTGCCAGTAGTACCGGGACTAGCGGGTACGAGCAGTACTTC.

The chain links TRBV6-5 to TRBJ1-1; D gene uncertain. Germline CDR1 MNHEY, CDR2 SVGAGI. V dropped 8 bases and J dropped 6 bases, with 7 bases sitting between them. The CDR3 loop spans 10 amino acids. The CDR3 bases are TGTGCCAGCTCTACAGCTGAAGCTTTCTTT. Translation gives CASSTAEAFF.

The chain couples TRBV28 to TRBJ1-2; D not resolved. Germline V lookup: CDR1 MDHEN, CDR2 SYDVKM. CDR3 size: 15 residues. V lost 4 bases and J lost 4, with 16 bases in between. In DNA, the CDR3 is TGTGCCAGCAGTTCAGGTCCCTCCATAAGCTATGGCTACACCTTC. It yields the protein CASSSGPSISYGYTF.

The chain links TRBV15 to TRBJ2-2; D call uncertain. Germline V gene lookup returns CDR1 LNHNV and CDR2 YYDKDF (reference sequence). The CDR3 runs 13 residues. Trimming stripped 1 base from V and 4 bases from J, with 4 bases between. The CDR3 sequence is CATSRVITGELFF. CDR3 DNA: TGTGCCACCAGCAGAGTAATCACCGGGGAGCTGTTTTTT.

This chain links TRBV27 with TRBJ1-2; tentatively, D is TRBD1 (6 bases). V lost 5 bases, J lost 1 base, and 17 bases lay in between. This CDR3 spans 16 amino acids. The germline gives CDR1 MNHEY, CDR2 SMNVEV (reference sequence). The DNA for the CDR3 is TGTGCCAGCAGTCTCGGGGCCCAGGGGCATAACTATGGCTACACCTTC. Amino acids: CASSLGAQGHNYGYTF.